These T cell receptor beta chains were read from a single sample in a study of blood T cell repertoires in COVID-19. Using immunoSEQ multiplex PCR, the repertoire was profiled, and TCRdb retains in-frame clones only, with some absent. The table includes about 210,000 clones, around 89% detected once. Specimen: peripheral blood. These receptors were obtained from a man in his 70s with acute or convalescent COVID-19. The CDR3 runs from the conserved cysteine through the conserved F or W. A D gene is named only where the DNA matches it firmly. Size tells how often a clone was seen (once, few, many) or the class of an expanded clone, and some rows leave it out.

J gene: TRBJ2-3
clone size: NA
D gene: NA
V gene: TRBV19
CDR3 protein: CASSKGGAGDTDTQYF
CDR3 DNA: TGTGCCAGTAGTAAGGGGGGTGCGGGGGACACAGATACGCAGTATTTT

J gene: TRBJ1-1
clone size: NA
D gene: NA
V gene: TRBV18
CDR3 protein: CASSRQSSAWRNTEAFF
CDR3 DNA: TGTGCCAGCTCACGACAGTCCTCCGCTTGGCGGAACACTGAAGCTTTCTTT

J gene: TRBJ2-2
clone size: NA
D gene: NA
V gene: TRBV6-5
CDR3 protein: CASSRQVANTGELFF
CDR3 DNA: TGTGCCAGCAGTCGACAGGTCGCGAACACCGGGGAGCTGTTTTTT

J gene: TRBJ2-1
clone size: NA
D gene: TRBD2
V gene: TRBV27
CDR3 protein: CASSQPGLAENEQFF
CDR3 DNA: TGTGCCAGCAGTCAGCCGGGACTAGCGGAAAATGAGCAGTTCTTC

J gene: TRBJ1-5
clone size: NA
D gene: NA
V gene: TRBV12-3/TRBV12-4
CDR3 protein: CASTRLPEPQHF
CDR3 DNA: TGTGCCAGCACCCGCCTCCCAGAGCCCCAGCATTTT

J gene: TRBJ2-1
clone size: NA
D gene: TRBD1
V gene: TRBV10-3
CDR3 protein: CAITGTGGNSEQFF
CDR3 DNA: TGTGCCATCACCGGGACAGGGGGAAATAGCGAGCAGTTCTTC

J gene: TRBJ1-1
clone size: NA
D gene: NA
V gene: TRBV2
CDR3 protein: CASRLDRLGTEAFF
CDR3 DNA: TGTGCCAGCAGACTTGACAGGTTGGGCACTGAAGCTTTCTTT

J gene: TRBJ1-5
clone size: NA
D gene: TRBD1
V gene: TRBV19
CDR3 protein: CASSPLRQGSNQPQHF
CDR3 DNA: TGTGCCAGTAGTCCACTCCGACAGGGTAGCAATCAGCCCCAGCATTTT

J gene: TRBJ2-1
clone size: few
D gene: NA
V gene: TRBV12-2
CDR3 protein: CASRLETGVSKYNEQFF
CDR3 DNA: TGTGCAAGTCGCTTAGAAACGGGGGTCTCAAAGTACAATGAGCAGTTCTTC

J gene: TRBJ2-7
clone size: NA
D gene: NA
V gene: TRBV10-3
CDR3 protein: CAIKAGDYEQYF
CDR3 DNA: TGTGCCATCAAGGCAGGGGACTACGAGCAGTACTTC

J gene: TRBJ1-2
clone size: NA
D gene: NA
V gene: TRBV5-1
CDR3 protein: CASSLDRGVSGYTF
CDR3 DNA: TGCGCCAGCAGCTTGGACCGGGGAGTGAGTGGCTACACCTTC

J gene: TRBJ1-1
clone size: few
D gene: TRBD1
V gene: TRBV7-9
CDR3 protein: CASSEQGTNTEAFF
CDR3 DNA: TGTGCCAGCAGCGAACAGGGGACGAACACTGAAGCTTTCTTT

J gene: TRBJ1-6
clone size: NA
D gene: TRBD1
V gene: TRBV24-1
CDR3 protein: CATSDYEGQGAAYNSPLHF
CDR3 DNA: TGTGCCACCAGTGATTACGAGGGACAGGGGGCGGCCTATAATTCACCCCTCCACTTT

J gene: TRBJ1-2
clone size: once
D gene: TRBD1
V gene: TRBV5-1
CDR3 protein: CASSYRSGGSGYTF
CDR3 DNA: TGCGCCAGCAGCTACCGTTCAGGGGGCAGTGGCTACACCTTC

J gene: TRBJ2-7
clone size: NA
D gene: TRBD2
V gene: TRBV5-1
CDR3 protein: CASSSGTSGTYEQYF
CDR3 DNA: TGCGCCAGCAGTTCCGGGACTAGCGGGACCTACGAGCAGTACTTC

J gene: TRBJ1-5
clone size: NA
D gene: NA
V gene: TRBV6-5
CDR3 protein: CASRQGSNQPQHF
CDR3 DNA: TGTGCCAGCCGGCAGGGAAGCAATCAGCCCCAGCATTTT

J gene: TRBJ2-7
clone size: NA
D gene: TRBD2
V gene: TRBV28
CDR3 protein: CATSRGGSLYEQYF
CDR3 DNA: TGTGCCACCTCTCGGGGGGGCAGCCTCTACGAGCAGTACTTC

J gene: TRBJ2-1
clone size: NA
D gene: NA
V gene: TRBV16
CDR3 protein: CASSHPGSTNEQFF
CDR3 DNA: TGTGCCAGCAGCCATCCCGGTAGCACCAATGAGCAGTTCTTC

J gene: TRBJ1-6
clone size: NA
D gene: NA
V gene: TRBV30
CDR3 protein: CAWRDRNNSPLHF
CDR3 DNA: TGTGCCTGGAGAGACAGGAACAATTCACCCCTCCACTTT

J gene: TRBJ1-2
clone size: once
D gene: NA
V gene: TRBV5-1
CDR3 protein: CASSTPVGQGGYGYTF
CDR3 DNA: TGCGCCAGCAGCACCCCCGTGGGGCAGGGCGGCTATGGCTACACCTTC

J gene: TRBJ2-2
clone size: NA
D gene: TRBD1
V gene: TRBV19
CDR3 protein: CASSSGTGVTGELFF
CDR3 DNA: TGTGCCAGTTCCTCCGGGACAGGGGTCACCGGGGAGCTGTTTTTT

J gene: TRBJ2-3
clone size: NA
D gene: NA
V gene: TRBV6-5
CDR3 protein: CASSSGGFTDTQYF
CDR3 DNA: TGTGCCAGCAGTTCCGGGGGATTCACAGATACGCAGTATTTT

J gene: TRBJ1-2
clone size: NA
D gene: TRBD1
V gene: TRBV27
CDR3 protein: CASSLDRVGGYTF
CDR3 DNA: TGTGCCAGCAGTTTAGACAGGGTGGGGGGCTACACCTTC

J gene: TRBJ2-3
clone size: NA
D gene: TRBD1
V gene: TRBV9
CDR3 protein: CASSDGQGAGDTQYF
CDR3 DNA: TGTGCCAGCAGCGATGGACAGGGGGCCGGAGATACGCAGTATTTT

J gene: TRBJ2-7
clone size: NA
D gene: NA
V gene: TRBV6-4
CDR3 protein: CASSDPLPWGGAGDREQYF
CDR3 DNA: TGTGCCAGCAGTGACCCCCTTCCGTGGGGGGGGGCGGGAGATCGGGAGCAGTACTTC

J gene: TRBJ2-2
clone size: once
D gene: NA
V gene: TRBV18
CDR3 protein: CASSLEEANTGELFF
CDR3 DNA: TGTGCCAGCTCACTAGAAGAAGCGAACACCGGGGAGCTGTTTTTT

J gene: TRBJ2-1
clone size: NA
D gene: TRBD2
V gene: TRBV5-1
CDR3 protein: CASSSRGRGNEQFF
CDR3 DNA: TGCGCCAGCAGCAGCCGCGGGAGGGGGAATGAGCAGTTCTTC

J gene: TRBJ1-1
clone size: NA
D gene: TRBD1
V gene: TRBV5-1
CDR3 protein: CASSVSFRDSTEAFF
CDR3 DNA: TGCGCCAGCAGCGTCTCCTTCCGGGACAGCACTGAAGCTTTCTTT

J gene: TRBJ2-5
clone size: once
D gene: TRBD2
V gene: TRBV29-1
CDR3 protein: CSVDQSGTSVTAQYF
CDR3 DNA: TGCAGCGTTGACCAATCCGGGACTAGCGTAACGGCCCAGTACTTC